The 21 T cell receptor beta chains below were found in one sample sequenced in a study of response to subunit inactivated influenza vaccine. TCRdb fed the RT-PCR reads into MiXCR, producing one record per CDR3 protein. The table lists approximately 490,000 distinct CDR3 sequences, approximately 7.7% of them singletons. This specimen consisted of PBMCs from blood, obtained less than 25 months after vaccination. The receptors were sampled from a man aged 50 to 69 who received an inactivated influenza vaccine.

This clonotype was found many times. V is TRBV9 and J is TRBJ2-3; the match to TRBD1 covers 7 bases. From germline, CDR1 is SGDLS and CDR2 YYNGEE. CDR3 length: 14 residues. Trimming removed 2 bases from V and 4 bases from J; junction bases left unmatched: 4. The DNA of the CDR3 is TGTGCCAGCAGCGTGACAGGGAGCCCAGATACGCAGTATTTT. Translated, it gives CASSVTGSPDTQYF.

This clonotype was recorded at least ten times. J is TRBJ1-5 and V is TRBV15; D not certain. V was clipped by 4 bases and J by 6 bases, with 10 bases between them. The CDR3 sequence is 13 residues long. CDR1 is LNHNV, CDR2 YYDKDF, per germline (reference sequence). The CDR3 sequence is CATSTDPTQPQHF. CDR3 DNA: TGTGCCACCAGCACAGACCCGACTCAGCCCCAGCATTTT.

This clonotype showed up just a few times. V and J are TRBV20-1 and TRBJ1-4, with D maybe TRBD1 (6 bases). The CDR3 length is 15 residues. CDR1 and CDR2 from the germline V gene are DFQATT and SNEGSKA (reference sequence). The V gene lost 0 bases and the J gene lost 3 bases, with 11 bases spanning the gap. CDR3 in DNA: TGCAGTGCTAGAGATCTAAGGGGGGCTAATGAAAAACTGTTTTTT. Protein product: CSARDLRGANEKLFF.

This clonotype was observed many times. V is TRBV9 and J is TRBJ1-1, with no clear D. The V end lost 3 bases, the J end lost 0 bases, and 6 bases lay between the germline ends. This CDR3 has 13 amino acids. Germline assignment: CDR1 SGDLS and CDR2 YYNGEE. The CDR3 DNA reads as TGTGCCAGCAGCGAGACCGTGAACACTGAAGCTTTCTTT. This encodes CASSETVNTEAFF.

This clonotype was counted only a few times. The V gene is TRBV28, the J gene TRBJ2-3; the match to TRBD2 covers 9 bases. The CDR3 is made up of 16 amino acids. The trim removed 2 bases at V and 5 bases at J, leaving 8 bases unmatched. Germline V gene data show CDR1 as MDHEN and CDR2 as SYDVKM. Here the CDR3 DNA reads TGTGCCAGCAGTTTAACCAGCGGGGGGCTAGGAGATACGCAGTATTTT. Amino acid sequence: CASSLTSGGLGDTQYF.

This clonotype was picked up many times. This sequence joins TRBV20-1 and TRBJ1-6, with a possible D match to TRBD1 (5 bases). The germline V gene has CDR1 DFQATT and CDR2 SNEGSKA (reference sequence). The CDR3 sequence is 14 residues long. V gave up 5 bases and J gave up 3 bases, with 11 bases separating them. CDR3 loop: CSARPGGYNSPLHF. Here the CDR3 DNA reads TGCAGTGCTCGTCCGGGGGGCTATAATTCACCCCTCCACTTT.

This clonotype was detected a few times. The CDR3 reads CASSPKTGGYSPLHF. As DNA, the CDR3 is TGTGCCAGCAGTCCAAAGACAGGGGGCTACTCACCCCTCCACTTT. The chain recombines TRBV12-3 or TRBV12-4 with TRBJ1-6, with TRBD1 identical over 10 bases. CDR3 size: 15 residues. V lost 5 bases and J lost 10; bases outside the gene matches: 8.

The genes are TRBV28 and TRBJ1-5; D uncertain. The V and J ends lost 2 bases and 5 bases respectively, with 10 bases between them. The CDR3 spans 14 residues. Per germline, CDR1 MDHEN and CDR2 SYDVKM. The CDR3 coding sequence is TGTGCCAGCAGTTTAGGGGAGACTCATCAGCCCCAGCATTTT. It codes for CASSLGETHQPQHF.

Only a few counts were recorded for this clonotype. This CDR3 is CASSLDHREDGETQYF. The CDR3 nucleotides are TGTGCCAGCAGCTTGGATCACAGGGAGGATGGCGAGACCCAGTACTTC. The chain recombines TRBV5-5 with TRBJ2-5; tentatively, D is TRBD1 or TRBD2 (6 bases each). This CDR3 comprises 16 residues. V was cut by 0 bases and J by 5 bases, with 17 bases left in between. CDR1 is SGHKS, CDR2 YYEKEE, per germline (reference sequence).

This clonotype was found a few times. The chain combines TRBV20-1 with TRBJ1-1; D gene uncertain. The CDR3 is 14 residues long. The V and J ends lost 3 bases and 0 bases respectively, with 11 bases between them. CDR1 is DFQATT and CDR2 is SNEGSKA in the germline V gene (reference sequence). CDR3 coding DNA: TGCAGTGCTAGCGCCCGTAGTATGAACACTGAAGCTTTCTTT. This translates into CSASARSMNTEAFF.

The rearrangement joins TRBV10-3 to TRBJ2-1; TRBD1 matches at 9 bases. Germline V gene sequence: CDR1 ENHRY, CDR2 SYGVKD. The CDR3 totals 14 residues. Trimming took 2 bases from V and 10 from J; bases not matched to a gene: 6. The CDR3 nucleotides read TGTGCCATCAGTGAGGGGACAGGGTCTTGGGAGCAGTTCTTC. Protein product: CAISEGTGSWEQFF.

This clonotype appeared a few times. V usage is TRBV29-1 and J usage is TRBJ2-2; D might be TRBD2 (5 bases). There are 12 residues in the CDR3. With 7 bases removed from V and 1 base from J, the gap between germline ends came to 7 bases. Germline V CDR1 and CDR2: SQVTM, ANQGSEA. The CDR3 loop reads CSAGKNTGELFF. The CDR3 DNA is TGCAGCGCCGGGAAGAACACCGGGGAGCTGTTTTTT.

There are a few counts of this clonotype. The J gene is TRBJ2-5, the V gene TRBV12-3 or TRBV12-4; D is uncertain. This CDR3 contains 13 residues. Trimming removed 2 bases at V and 2 bases at J, with 6 bases between. CDR3 sequence (DNA): TGTGCCAGCAGTTTATTCAGACAAGAGACCCAGTACTTC. Translating gives CASSLFRQETQYF.

This clonotype was detected a few times. The J gene is TRBJ2-7, the V gene TRBV20-1; D is unresolved. This CDR3 is built from 11 residues. The germline V gene encodes CDR1 DFQATT and CDR2 SNEGSKA (reference sequence). V was trimmed by 4 bases and J by 3 bases, leaving 7 bases between them. CDR3 in amino acids: CSANPHYEQYF. CDR3 nucleotides: TGCAGTGCTAACCCACACTACGAGCAGTACTTC.

This clonotype has a handful of counts. The chain links TRBV30 to TRBJ2-3; 12 nucleotides agree with TRBD2. Trimming took 0 bases from V and 4 from J; bases not matched to a gene: 2. The length of the CDR3 is 15 residues. Germline CDR1 and CDR2: GTSNPN and SVGIG (reference sequence). The CDR3 is CAWSVRLAGADTQYF. For the CDR3, the DNA is TGTGCCTGGAGTGTACGACTAGCGGGAGCAGATACGCAGTATTTT.

A few counts support this clonotype. The V and J genes are TRBV5-1 and TRBJ2-3, with D perhaps matching TRBD1 (5 bases). V lost 4 bases, J lost 0 bases, and 12 bases lay in between. The CDR3 consists of 15 residues. Germline values: CDR1 SGHRS, CDR2 YFSETQ. This CDR3 reads CASSPQVSSTDTQYF. The DNA for the CDR3 is TGCGCCAGCAGCCCACAGGTTTCTAGCACAGATACGCAGTATTTT.

This clonotype was seen at least ten times. This chain uses TRBV20-1 with TRBJ1-2; the match to TRBD1 covers 8 bases. The germline V gene has CDR1 DFQATT and CDR2 SNEGSKA (reference sequence). With V trimmed by 3 bases and J by 5 bases, 5 bases remained unmatched. The CDR3 has 13 amino acids. The DNA of the CDR3 is TGCAGTGCTAGTGCGGGACAGGTATATGGCTACACCTTC. Translated, it gives CSASAGQVYGYTF.

Only a few counts were recorded for this clonotype. The V gene is TRBV7-9, the J gene TRBJ2-1; 8 bases align to TRBD1. V was clipped by 1 base and J by 8 bases; unmatched bases: 7. The CDR3 covers 15 residues. Per germline, CDR1 SEHNR and CDR2 FQNEAQ (reference sequence). For the CDR3, the DNA is TGTGCCAGCAGCTTAGATGGCAGGGGGCGGGATGAGCAGTTCTTC. Its translation: CASSLDGRGRDEQFF.

This clonotype was counted only a few times. This chain connects TRBV12-3 or TRBV12-4 to TRBJ1-2; no clear D. This CDR3 region has 14 residues. The ends were cut back, 2 bases at V and 2 bases at J, with 9 bases in the middle. This CDR3 reads CASSLSRVNYGYTF. DNA for the CDR3: TGTGCCAGCAGTTTATCTAGGGTGAACTATGGCTACACCTTC.

The chain recombines TRBV7-2 with TRBJ2-7; the D is unclear. Germline V lookup: CDR1 SGHTA, CDR2 FQGNSA. The V end was cut by 0 bases, the J end by 1 base, with 10 bases between. CDR3 length equals 15 residues. The CDR3, as DNA: TGTGCCAGCAGCTTAGCTCCGATTATTTCCTACGAGCAGTACTTC. This sequence encodes CASSLAPIISYEQYF. The full variable domain, its missing parts supplied by reference TRBV7-2 and TRBJ2-7, is GAGVSQSPSNKVTEKGKDVELRCDPISGHTALYWYRQSLGQGLEFLIYFQGNSAPDKSGLPSDRFSAERTGGSVSTLTIQRTQQEDSAVYLCASSLAPIISYEQYFGPGTRLTVT.

Turning to this clonotype: A read error may account for a junction end that differs from germline. V usage is TRBV7-2 and J usage is TRBJ2-5, with TRBD2 as a possible D gene (5 bases). The V gene's germline CDR1 is SGHTA and CDR2 FQGNSA. The CDR3 runs 13 residues. The CDR3 region is CACSERNQETQYF. In nucleotides, the CDR3 is TGTGCCTGCAGCGAGCGGAACCAAGAGACCCAGTACTTC.